This T cell receptor (beta chain) comes out of a study of neurological immune-mediated disorders. The V gene's germline CDR1 is DFQATT and CDR2 SNEGSKA (reference sequence). V lost 3 bases and J lost 7; bases outside the gene matches: 8. There are 15 residues in the CDR3. With 10-nucleotide random UMIs, 5'RACE was used to make the cDNA. In every sequencing run, more than 200 million TCR-beta sequences were generated from 15-18 subjects. TCRdb itself ran the 5' RACE reads through MiXCR, one entry per CDR3 protein. The sample lists approximately 50,000 distinct CDR3 sequences, around 10% occurring once. This clonotype was counted at least ten times. Antigen specificity is unknown. General study results and limits: In HTLV-1-associated myelopathy, TCR clonal expansion was greatest, whereas multiple sclerosis had the least, falling below healthy controls. TCR-beta repertoires seemed private in all groups, with no expanded CDR3 amino acid sequences shared.

This chain joins TRBV20-1 and TRBJ2-1, with 11 bases aligning to TRBD2. Sequences were obtained from PBMCs. This sequence was found in a man aged 65 to 79 with HTLV-1-associated myelopathy (HAM/TSP). As DNA, the CDR3 is TGCAGTGCTAGCGGCTATAGCGGGAGGGTAAATGAGCAGTTCTTC. It is translated as CSASGYSGRVNEQFF.